These 23 T cell receptor beta chains came from one sample sequenced in a study of blood T cell repertoires in COVID-19. The repertoire was sequenced with immunoSEQ multiplex PCR; TCRdb's copy has only in-frame clones and lacks some. The repertoire holds about 250,000 clones, with around 90% as singletons. Sequences were obtained from peripheral blood. The origin of the receptors is a woman aged 35 to 49 who had recovered from COVID-19.

This clone was detected once. The rearrangement joins TRBV27 to TRBJ2-3; tentative D call: TRBD2 (5 bases). V lost 0 bases to trimming and J lost 4 bases, with 11 bases between them. This CDR3 is 15 amino acids long. Germline assignment: CDR1 MNHEY and CDR2 SMNVEV (reference sequence). CDR3 sequence (DNA): TGTGCCAGCAGTTTATCGGGGAGTAACGCAGATACGCAGTATTTT. Translating gives CASSLSGSNADTQYF.

The CDR3 region has the DNA TGTGCCAGCAGCCCCCGTGGGGGGAGTAACACCGGGGAGCTGTTTTTT. Amino acids: CASSPRGGSNTGELFF. The gene calls are TRBV7-9 and TRBJ2-2, with TRBD2 as a possible D gene (6 bases). CDR1 and CDR2 (germline): SEHNR, FQNEAQ (reference sequence). The V gene lost 5 bases and the J gene lost 2 bases, with 15 bases spanning the gap. The CDR3 is 16 residues long. The complete variable domain, with remaining parts taken from reference TRBV7-9 and TRBJ2-2, reads DTGVSQNPRHKITKRGQNVTFRCDPISEHNRLYWYRQTLGQGPEFLTYFQNEAQLEKSRLLSDRFSAERPKGSFSTLEIQRTEQGDSAMYLCASSPRGGSNTGELFFGEGSRLTVL.

V gene TRBV14 combines with J gene TRBJ1-2; 7 nucleotides agree with TRBD1. The CDR3 covers 13 residues. In germline, CDR1 is SGHDN, CDR2 FVKESK. The V segment lost 4 bases and the J segment 3 bases; nucleotides outside the gene matches: 2. The CDR3 region has the DNA TGTGCCAGCAGCCTCGACAGGGACTATGGCTACACCTTC. This translates into CASSLDRDYGYTF.

The chain links TRBV7-3 to TRBJ2-1; TRBD2 agrees at 9 bases. From germline, CDR1 is SGHTA and CDR2 FQGTGA. This CDR3 spans 16 amino acids. J lost 7 bases, V lost 5 bases, and 12 bases had no gene match. Here the CDR3 DNA reads TGTGCCAGCAGCGGATCCGGGACTAGCAGGACGAATGAGCAGTTCTTC. This sequence encodes CASSGSGTSRTNEQFF.

A few counts support this clone. The rearrangement links TRBV5-1 to TRBJ1-2, with 7 bases lining up with TRBD1. The CDR3 contains 13 residues. V dropped 4 bases and J dropped 6; count of bases not matched to a gene: 6. Germline assignment: CDR1 SGHRS and CDR2 YFSETQ. CDR3 in amino acids: CASSMGQRNGYTF. The CDR3 nucleotides read TGCGCCAGCAGCATGGGACAGAGGAATGGCTACACCTTC.

The chain links TRBV11-3 to TRBJ1-5; 8 nucleotides match TRBD1. CDR1 and CDR2 from the germline V gene are SGHNT and YENEEA. V gave up 0 bases and J gave up 6 bases; unmatched junction bases: 16. CDR3 size: 19 residues. Here the CDR3 reads CASSLEGSSRGQVCQPQHF. The CDR3 DNA follows: TGTGCCAGCAGCTTAGAGGGGTCGTCCAGGGGGCAGGTCTGTCAGCCCCAGCATTTT. Combining the CDR3 with reference TRBV11-3 and TRBJ1-5 gives the whole variable domain EAGVVQSPRYKIIEKKQPVAFWCNPISGHNTLYWYLQNLGQGPELLIRYENEEAVDDSQLPKDRFSAERLKGVDSTLKIQPAELGDSAVYLCASSLEGSSRGQVCQPQHFGDGTRLSIL.

V usage is TRBV10-2 and J usage is TRBJ2-7, with TRBD1 identical over 9 bases. V lost 5 bases, J lost 2 bases, and 4 bases stayed unmatched. This CDR3 is built from 14 residues. The germline CDR1 and CDR2 sequences are WSHSY and SAAADI. CDR3 sequence: CASSPRTGAYEQYF. For the CDR3, the DNA is TGCGCCAGCAGTCCCCGGACAGGGGCCTACGAGCAGTACTTC.

The chain couples TRBV19 to TRBJ2-7, with TRBD1 matching over 9 bases. CDR3 length equals 16 residues. The germline V gene has CDR1 LNHDA and CDR2 SQIVND (reference sequence). Unmatched junction bases numbered 11, after V lost 3 bases and J lost 5 bases. The CDR3 spells CASSISSGQGRNEQYF. The CDR3 bases are TGTGCCAGTAGTATTTCGTCAGGACAGGGGAGGAACGAGCAGTACTTC.

In regard to this clone: An end of the junction does not agree with germline; a read error may underlie this. The V and J genes are TRBV11-1 and TRBJ1-1; 10 nucleotides agree with TRBD1. The CDR3 has 15 residues. Germline V gene data show CDR1 as SGHAT and CDR2 as FQDESV (reference sequence). CDR3 sequence (DNA): TGTGCCAGCAGGGCCGGGACAGGGGTGAAGACTGAAGCTTTCTTT. Translating gives CASRAGTGVKTEAFF.

The gene calls are TRBV27 and TRBJ2-3; 10 bases line up with TRBD1. Germline V gives CDR1 MNHEY, CDR2 SMNVEV (reference sequence). V shed 6 bases, J shed 2 bases, and the junction held 2 bases outside the gene matches. The CDR3 extends over 14 amino acids. The CDR3 protein is CASRGQGYTDTQYF. The CDR3 DNA is TGTGCCAGCAGGGGACAGGGGTACACAGATACGCAGTATTTT.

The chain carries TRBV4-1 and TRBJ2-1, with 10 bases aligning to TRBD2. The germline V gene encodes CDR1 MGHRA and CDR2 YSYEKL. The ends lost 1 base at V and 9 bases at J; junction bases unmatched: 9. The length of the CDR3 is 16 residues. CDR3 sequence (DNA): TGCGCCAGCAGCCAAGTCCCTAGCGGGAGCGGGGTTGAGCAGTTCTTC. It is translated as CASSQVPSGSGVEQFF.

The rearrangement joins TRBV24-1 to TRBJ2-3; 7 bases map to TRBD2. With 5 bases clipped from V and 3 bases from J, the junction kept 13 bases outside the gene matches. CDR1 and CDR2 (germline): KGHDR, SFDVKD. This CDR3 has 17 residues. CDR3 loop: CATSGPSTSVSTDTQYF. CDR3 bases: TGTGCCACCAGTGGCCCCTCCACTAGCGTGTCTACAGATACGCAGTATTTT.

J is TRBJ2-5 and V is TRBV11-2; 9 bases line up with TRBD2. The CDR3 consists of 17 residues. Germline CDR1 is SGHAT and CDR2 is FQNNGV. The trim removed 3 bases at V and 5 bases at J, leaving 13 bases unmatched. Here the CDR3 reads CASSLGLAGTSEETQYF. DNA of the CDR3: TGTGCCAGCAGCTTGGGGCTAGCGGGAACCTCGGAGGAGACCCAGTACTTC.

This clone has only one observation. The genes are TRBV30 and TRBJ1-3; TRBD1 matches at 10 bases. CDR1 GTSNPN and CDR2 SVGIG come from the germline V gene (reference sequence). This CDR3 region has 16 residues. The V and J ends lost 2 bases and 0 bases, in that order; junction bases with no gene match: 4. CDR3 sequence (DNA): TGTGCCTGGAGTCGACAGGGGGCTCTCTCTGGAAACACCATATATTTT. Translating it yields CAWSRQGALSGNTIYF.

The gene calls are TRBV28 and TRBJ2-5, with 8 bases matching TRBD2. V shed 4 bases, J shed 2 bases, and the junction held 6 bases outside the gene matches. CDR3 length: 15 residues. Germline V gives CDR1 MDHEN, CDR2 SYDVKM. For the CDR3, the DNA is TGTGCCAGCAGTTACCGGGGGGGTCTGCAAGAGACCCAGTACTTC. Translating it yields CASSYRGGLQETQYF.

The chain has TRBV9 and TRBJ2-3; D is unclear. Per the germline V gene, CDR1 is SGDLS and CDR2 is YYNGEE. The CDR3 totals 14 residues. V lost 0 bases and J 7 bases, leaving 12 bases between the germline ends. CDR3 sequence: CASSVELPNHTQYF. The CDR3 DNA is TGTGCCAGCAGCGTAGAACTACCCAATCATACGCAGTATTTT. The full variable domain, with the rest looked up from reference TRBV9 and TRBJ2-3, is DSGVTQTPKHLITATGQRVTLRCSPRSGDLSVYWYQQSLDQGLQFLIQYYNGEERAKGNILERFSAQQFPDLHSELNLSSLELGDSALYFCASSVELPNHTQYFGPGTRLTVL.

The rearrangement uses TRBV12-3 or TRBV12-4 and TRBJ2-5, with D maybe TRBD2 (7 bases). The V and J ends lost 3 bases and 5 bases respectively, with 10 bases between them. The CDR3 runs to 13 residues. CDR3 DNA sequence: TGTGCCAGCAGTTTCGGGGGGCTCGAGACCCAGTACTTC. Translation gives CASSFGGLETQYF.

The chain recombines TRBV7-3 with TRBJ2-3, with D perhaps matching TRBD1 (6 bases). V lost 1 base and J 5 bases, leaving 19 bases between the germline ends. There are 17 residues in the CDR3. Germline V CDR1 and CDR2: SGHTA, FQGTGA. The CDR3 nucleotides read TGTGCCAGCAGCTTAAACGGTGGGGGCGGCACACAAGATACGCAGTATTTT. Protein product: CASSLNGGGGTQDTQYF. The whole variable domain, filled in from reference TRBV7-3 and TRBJ2-3, reads GAGVSQTPSNKVTEKGKYVELRCDPISGHTALYWYRQSLGQGPEFLIYFQGTGAADDSGLPNDRFFAVRPEGSVSTLKIQRTERGDSAVYLCASSLNGGGGTQDTQYFGPGTRLTVL.

The rearrangement joins TRBV5-6 to TRBJ2-7, with TRBD1 identical over 8 bases. The CDR3 loop spans 14 amino acids. Germline CDR1 and CDR2: SGHDT and YYEEEE. Unmatched junction bases numbered 4, after V lost 5 bases and J lost 0 bases. The CDR3 is CASSSGTGSYEQYF. DNA of the CDR3: TGTGCCAGCAGTTCCGGGACAGGCTCCTACGAGCAGTACTTC.

The chain links TRBV15 to TRBJ1-1, with TRBD1 matching 8 bases. The CDR3 has 15 residues. Per germline, CDR1 LNHNV and CDR2 YYDKDF (reference sequence). The V gene end was trimmed by 5 bases and the J gene end by 1 base; junction bases not matched to a gene: 6. The CDR3 coding sequence is TGTGCCACCAGCGGAGGACAGGGCCCGAACACTGAAGCTTTCTTT. Translation gives CATSGGQGPNTEAFF.

The gene calls are TRBV5-1 and TRBJ2-1; 11 nucleotides line up with TRBD1. The germline V gene has CDR1 SGHRS and CDR2 YFSETQ. J gave up 6 bases and V 5 bases, and 16 bases lay outside the gene matches. CDR3 length equals 18 residues. CDR3 sequence (DNA): TGCGCCAGCAGGTACGGGACAGGGGGAGCCCAGGGGTCCAATGAGCAGTTCTTC. Translating gives CASRYGTGGAQGSNEQFF.

The gene calls are TRBV6-5 and TRBJ2-3, with 8 bases identical to TRBD1. V shed 5 bases, J shed 2 bases, and the junction held 6 bases outside the gene matches. This CDR3 is built from 15 residues. CDR1 and CDR2 (germline): MNHEY, SVGAGI. The CDR3 coding sequence is TGTGCCAGCAGTCCCACAGGGGGTGTCACAGATACGCAGTATTTT. Its protein is CASSPTGGVTDTQYF.

The chain joins TRBV6-5 to TRBJ1-1; unclear D gene. The ends were cut back, 11 bases at V and 3 bases at J, with 19 bases in the middle. The CDR3 runs to 14 residues. The germline V gene has CDR1 MNHEY and CDR2 SVGAGI. CDR3 sequence reads: CAVRREKWDTEAFF. The CDR3 DNA reads as TGTGCCGTTCGGAGGGAGAAGTGGGACACTGAAGCTTTCTTT.